Each of the 3 T cell receptor beta chains below was sequenced from the same sample in a study of blood T cell repertoires in COVID-19. The assay was immunoSEQ multiplex PCR, and TCRdb's table has in-frame clones only and misses some. The sample lists a few hundred thousand clones, 70% to 90% seen once, with about 1.2% in the top ten. Sequencing was carried out using PBMCs or T cells enriched from blood (not recorded which). The receptors here all came from a woman younger than 35 who had recovered from COVID-19.

The chain uses TRBV11-2 and TRBJ2-3; D is unclear. Between the trimmed V and J ends, which lost 5 bases and 3 bases, there was a span of 6 bases. This CDR3 is built from 12 residues. Germline CDR1 is SGHAT and CDR2 is FQNNGV. The CDR3 is CASSRLTDTQYF. CDR3 nucleotides: TGTGCCAGCAGCCGACTGACAGATACGCAGTATTTT. Supplemented by reference TRBV11-2 and TRBJ2-3, the full variable domain reads EAGVAQSPRYKIIEKRQSVAFWCNPISGHATLYWYQQILGQGPKLLIQFQNNGVVDDSQLPKDRFSAERLKGVDSTLKIQPAKLEDSAVYLCASSRLTDTQYFGPGTRLTVL.

The V call is TRBV18, the J call TRBJ1-2; D is unclear. The CDR3 contains 12 residues. The V end lost 6 bases, the J end lost 3 bases, and 8 bases lay between the germline ends. Germline CDR1 KGHSH, CDR2 LQKENI. CDR3 bases: TGTGCCAGCTCCGGCGGGGACTATGGCTACACCTTC. This sequence encodes CASSGGDYGYTF.

This clone is a singleton in its sample. The chain couples TRBV7-9 to TRBJ1-1, with no clear D. This CDR3 region has 14 residues. The germline V gene encodes CDR1 SEHNR and CDR2 FQNEAQ (reference sequence). The V and J ends lost 4 bases and 6 bases respectively, with 15 bases between them. The CDR3 here is CASSWMTGNAEAFF. In DNA, the CDR3 is TGTGCCAGCAGCTGGATGACGGGTAACGCTGAAGCTTTCTTT.